This TCR beta chain was identified in a study of graft-versus-host responses after intestinal transplantation. Turning to this clone: Its antigen is not known.

Assay: immunoSEQ multiplex PCR; the TCRdb copy retains only in-frame clones and omits some. The sample carries 85,000 to 100,000 clones, about nine tenths recorded once. Germline V CDR1 and CDR2: SGHDN, FVKESK. The CDR3 spans 16 residues. J gave up 9 bases and V 1 base, and 7 bases lay outside the gene matches. Study conclusions and caveats: Patients with graft-donor T cell macrochimerism had high graft-versus-host to host-versus-graft clonal ratios in allografts.

The sequences come from unstimulated CD8+ T cells sorted from spleen or lymph node cells, collected before transplant. The chain recombines TRBV14 with TRBJ2-1; 12 bases match TRBD2. The clonotype originates from a human donor who was the organ donor for an intestinal transplant. CDR3 sequence: CASSQGSSGGVTEQFF. CDR3 nucleotide sequence: TGTGCCAGCAGCCAAGGTTCTAGCGGGGGGGTCACTGAGCAGTTCTTC.